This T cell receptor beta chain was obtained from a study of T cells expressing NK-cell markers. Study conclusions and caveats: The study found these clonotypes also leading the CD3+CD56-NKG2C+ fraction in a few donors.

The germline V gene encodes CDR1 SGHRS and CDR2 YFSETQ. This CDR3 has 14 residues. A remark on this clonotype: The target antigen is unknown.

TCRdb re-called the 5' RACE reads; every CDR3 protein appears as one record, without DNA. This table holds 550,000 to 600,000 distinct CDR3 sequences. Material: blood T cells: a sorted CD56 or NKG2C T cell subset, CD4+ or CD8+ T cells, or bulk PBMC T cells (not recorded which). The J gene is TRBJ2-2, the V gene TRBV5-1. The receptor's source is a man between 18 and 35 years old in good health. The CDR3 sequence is CASSLDRKDGELFF.